This T cell receptor (beta chain) was identified during a study of T cells after yellow fever vaccination. This clonotype was seen many times. Each CDR3 protein is one row after TCRdb ran MiXCR on the 5' RACE reads. The sample records roughly 120,000 distinct CDR3 sequences, 7.4% being singletons. This TCR derives from a man between 18 and 35 years old who received the YFV17D yellow fever vaccine. Specimen: CD4+ T cells sorted from PBMCs, collected roughly 10 days after the first yellow fever vaccination.

CDR3 in DNA: TGTGCCAGTAGTAAGGGCCAGGACACAGATACGCAGTATTTT. Its translation: CASSKGQDTDTQYF. This rearrangement joins TRBV19 to TRBJ2-3; the D is unclear. V shed 4 bases and J shed 2 bases, with 10 bases lying between them. Germline values: CDR1 LNHDA, CDR2 SQIVND (reference sequence). The length of the CDR3 is 14 residues.